This T cell receptor beta chain was retrieved from a study of beta chain features in type 1 diabetes. Expressed TCRB transcripts were sequenced because the entire RNA isolate underwent reverse transcription. Clones were read by immunoSEQ multiplex PCR, and TCRdb kept only the in-frame ones, dropping some. The sample holds around 310,000 clones, approximately 10% seen once. Broader study findings: Relative to healthy donors, patients appeared to have naive, central memory and Treg TCRB repertoires that were more similar. Whether TCRB rearrangement is influenced by HLA type was left unresolved in this analysis. In type 1 diabetes patients, VDJ junctions had fewer insertions; deletions at these junctions were more frequent.

About this clone: Antigen unknown.

The V gene end was trimmed by 3 bases and the J gene end by 0 bases; junction bases not matched to a gene: 5. The germline gives CDR1 SGHDT, CDR2 YYEEEE. This CDR3 contains 15 residues. The sequence came from a woman aged 25-40 years in good health. The sequenced sample consisted of naive CD4+ T cells from blood. The chain uses TRBV5-6 and TRBJ2-5; 7 positions match TRBD2. CDR3 bases: TGTGCCAGCAGCTCGGGACTATCCTACCAAGAGACCCAGTACTTC. It translates to CASSSGLSYQETQYF.